This entry lists 19 T cell receptor beta chains sequenced from one sample in a study of tumor-infiltrating lymphocytes in localized non-small cell lung cancer. The data were produced by immunoSEQ multiplex PCR, yet TCRdb's version contains in-frame clones alone and is incomplete. This table has approximately 17,000 clones, under 80% appearing once. The sequenced material came from lung tumor tissue. These receptors were taken from a human donor with non-small cell lung cancer.

This clone showed up just a few times. The V and J genes are TRBV14 and TRBJ2-7; D ambiguous. From germline, CDR1 is SGHDN and CDR2 FVKESK. Deletions cut 4 bases from V and 2 bases from J, with 18 bases between. This CDR3 contains 16 residues. The DNA of the CDR3 is TGTGCCAGCAGCCCCCTAACGCTGACCCCGCCCTACGAGCAGTACTTC. Its translation is CASSPLTLTPPYEQYF.

The rearrangement uses TRBV9 and TRBJ1-1, with 9 bases that match TRBD1. Trimming took 4 bases from V and 4 from J; bases not matched to a gene: 8. The CDR3 runs to 15 residues. Germline V lookup: CDR1 SGDLS, CDR2 YYNGEE. The CDR3 region is CASSPQQGAPTEAFF. CDR3 DNA sequence: TGTGCCAGCAGCCCTCAACAGGGGGCGCCCACTGAAGCTTTCTTT.

This clone was picked up one time. The V gene is TRBV27, the J gene TRBJ1-1, with D unclear. Deletions cut 1 base from V and 2 bases from J, with 5 bases between. Germline assignment: CDR1 MNHEY and CDR2 SMNVEV (reference sequence). CDR3 length: 13 residues. This CDR3 is CASSLFLNTEAFF. CDR3 DNA: TGTGCCAGCAGTTTATTCCTCAACACTGAAGCTTTCTTT.

This clone was counted once. The chain joins TRBV19 to TRBJ1-5; TRBD1 is a possible D gene (6 bases). This CDR3 region has 15 residues. The germline V gene encodes CDR1 LNHDA and CDR2 SQIVND (reference sequence). The V end was cut by 3 bases, the J end by 0 bases, with 9 bases between. The CDR3 bases are TGTGCCAGTAGTATCAGGGGAGATAGCAATCAGCCCCAGCATTTT. Protein product: CASSIRGDSNQPQHF.

The genes are TRBV9 and TRBJ1-5, with a weak D call TRBD1 (5 bases). V was pared by 0 bases and J by 10 bases, with 14 bases between. The CDR3 sequence is 14 residues long. Germline V gives CDR1 SGDLS, CDR2 YYNGEE. The CDR3 loop is CASSVDLGAIPQHF. CDR3 bases: TGTGCCAGCAGCGTAGATCTAGGGGCAATCCCCCAGCATTTT.

The chain combines TRBV14 with TRBJ1-4; maybe TRBD1 (5 bases). Germline CDR1 SGHDN, CDR2 FVKESK. CDR3 length equals 12 residues. Trimming took 9 bases from V and 4 from J, leaving 9 bases between them. CDR3 loop: CASNRNNEKLFF. CDR3 in DNA: TGTGCCAGTAACAGGAATAATGAAAAACTGTTTTTT.

CDR3 coding DNA: TGCGCCAGCAGTGAGTCGGGCAGCACAGATACGCAGTATTTT. It translates to CASSESGSTDTQYF. J is TRBJ2-3 and V is TRBV10-1; no firm D call. Germline CDR1 and CDR2: WNHNN and SYGVQD (reference sequence). Trimming left V 0 bases short and J 0 bases short, with 4 bases between. The CDR3 contains 14 residues.

The chain carries TRBV19 and TRBJ2-7; 9 nucleotides agree with TRBD2. Germline CDR1 reads LNHDA; CDR2 reads SQIVND (reference sequence). With V trimmed by 1 base and J by 1 base, 2 bases remained unmatched. The CDR3 is 15 amino acids. DNA for the CDR3: TGTGCCAGTAGTATAGGTAGCGGGAGTTCCTACGAGCAGTACTTC. Protein sequence: CASSIGSGSSYEQYF.

This clone was observed a few times. The gene calls are TRBV28 and TRBJ1-2, with D uncertain. Germline values: CDR1 MDHEN, CDR2 SYDVKM. The V end was cut by 2 bases, the J end by 2 bases, with 12 bases between. The CDR3 loop spans 15 amino acids. Here the CDR3 reads CASSLSQATNYGYTF. CDR3 sequence (DNA): TGTGCCAGCAGTTTAAGCCAAGCAACGAACTATGGCTACACCTTC.

The chain employs TRBV9 and TRBJ2-1; D is unresolved. Germline lookup yields CDR1 SGDLS and CDR2 YYNGEE. This CDR3 has 17 amino acids. Trimming shortened V by 0 bases and J by 2 bases, and 15 bases separated the two germline ends. The CDR3 coding sequence is TGTGCCAGCAGCGTAGGGCCGGAAGGCCCACCCTACAATGAGCAGTTCTTC. As protein: CASSVGPEGPPYNEQFF.

V gene TRBV9 combines with J gene TRBJ2-7; D may be TRBD1 (5 bases). From germline, CDR1 is SGDLS and CDR2 YYNGEE. Trimming took off 3 bases at V and 5 bases at J, with 18 bases between the two ends. This CDR3 has 15 amino acids. The chain's CDR3 is CASSATDSYPNEQYF. CDR3 DNA: TGTGCCAGCAGCGCAACCGACAGCTACCCTAACGAGCAGTACTTC. Combining the CDR3 with reference TRBV9 and TRBJ2-7 gives the whole variable domain DSGVTQTPKHLITATGQRVTLRCSPRSGDLSVYWYQQSLDQGLQFLIQYYNGEERAKGNILERFSAQQFPDLHSELNLSSLELGDSALYFCASSATDSYPNEQYFGPGTRLTVT.

The DNA for the CDR3 is TGTGCCAGCCGACCGGGGACAGGCGGTGAAGCTTTCTTT. This encodes CASRPGTGGEAFF. The chain recombines TRBV7-9 with TRBJ1-1, with 8 bases fitting TRBD1. J was trimmed by 7 bases and V by 8 bases; bases with no gene match: 9. In germline, CDR1 is SEHNR, CDR2 FQNEAQ (reference sequence). CDR3 length equals 13 residues.

This chain uses TRBV6-5 with TRBJ1-4; weak D call: TRBD1 (5 bases). The CDR3 is 15 residues long. CDR1 and CDR2 (germline): MNHEY, SVGAGI. The V end lost 0 bases, the J end lost 7 bases, and 12 bases lay between the germline ends. In DNA, the CDR3 is TGTGCCAGCAGTTACTCGAACGGGGGAGGTGAAAAACTGTTTTTT. It encodes CASSYSNGGGEKLFF.

This clone is medium-sized. This chain connects TRBV7-8 to TRBJ2-5, with TRBD2 identical over 10 bases. Trimming cost V 1 base and J 5 bases; bases outside gene matches: 7. Germline values: CDR1 SGHVS, CDR2 FQNEAQ. CDR3 size: 16 residues. CDR3 nucleotides: TGTGCCAGCAGCTTAGTTGGTCTAGCGGGAGAGGAGACCCAGTACTTC. Its protein is CASSLVGLAGEETQYF.

The CDR3 DNA reads TGTGCCAGCAGTTACTCCCGGGACGAGCAGTACTTC. This translates into CASSYSRDEQYF. The genes are TRBV6-6 and TRBJ2-7; D is unresolved. V gave up 0 bases and J gave up 5 bases, with 5 bases separating them. Germline-derived CDR1 and CDR2 are MNHNY and SVGAGI (reference sequence). The length of the CDR3 is 12 residues.

This sequence joins TRBV9 and TRBJ2-5; 7 nucleotides align to TRBD2. Germline V CDR1 and CDR2: SGDLS, YYNGEE. Trimming cost V 4 bases and J 5 bases; bases outside gene matches: 8. This CDR3 spans 14 amino acids. The CDR3 here is CASSPSTSLETQYF. CDR3 bases: TGTGCCAGCAGCCCCTCGACTAGCTTGGAGACCCAGTACTTC.

V and J are TRBV4-2 and TRBJ2-7, with 8 bases matching TRBD2. V lost 0 bases to trimming and J lost 2 bases; unmatched junction nucleotides: 6. The CDR3 has 16 residues. The germline gives CDR1 LGHNA, CDR2 YNFKEQ. This CDR3 reads CASSQDPGSGAYEQYF. The CDR3 bases are TGTGCCAGCAGCCAAGATCCGGGTAGCGGGGCCTACGAGCAGTACTTC.

V usage is TRBV4-1 and J usage is TRBJ1-2; no firm D call. Looked up from germline, CDR1 is MGHRA and CDR2 is YSYEKL. V shed 0 bases and J shed 7 bases, with 6 bases lying between them. The CDR3 consists of 12 residues. CDR3 sequence reads: CASSQDLGGYTF. The CDR3 coding sequence is TGCGCCAGCAGCCAAGATCTAGGTGGCTACACCTTC.

This clone was detected a few times. This sequence joins TRBV5-6 and TRBJ2-3, with TRBD2 matching 10 bases. After removal of 4 bases from V and 1 base from J, the junction contained 0 bases not matched to a gene. The CDR3 sequence is 14 residues long. Looked up from germline, CDR1 is SGHDT and CDR2 is YYEEEE. CDR3 in DNA: TGTGCCAGCAGCGGACTAGCGGGCACAGATACGCAGTATTTT. Residues: CASSGLAGTDTQYF. The full variable domain, its missing parts supplied by reference TRBV5-6 and TRBJ2-3, is DAGVTQSPTHLIKTRGQQVTLRCSPKSGHDTVSWYQQALGQGPQFIFQYYEEEERQRGNFPDRFSGHQFPNYSSELNVNALLLGDSALYLCASSGLAGTDTQYFGPGTRLTVL.